Each of the 22 T cell receptor beta chains below was sequenced from the same sample in a study of cytomegalovirus exposure and HLA in healthy donors. The PCR employed 60 Vbeta primers together with 13 Jbeta primers. Repertoires were generated with immunoSEQ multiplex PCR, while TCRdb's copy carries only in-frame clones and drops some. The sample records 150,000 or so clones, roughly 80% being singletons. The material sequenced was PBMCs. The source of these receptors is a man between 35 and 55 years old in good health and CMV-seropositive.

The chain is built from TRBV30 and TRBJ2-5; no clear D gene. V lost 0 bases, J lost 5 bases, and 7 bases lay in between. The V gene's germline CDR1 is GTSNPN and CDR2 SVGIG (reference sequence). CDR3 length: 12 residues. The CDR3 sequence: CAWSVYMETQYF. The CDR3 DNA follows: TGTGCCTGGAGTGTATATATGGAGACCCAGTACTTC. Based on the CDR3 plus reference TRBV30 and TRBJ2-5, the full variable domain is SQTIHQWPATLVQPVGSPLSLECTVEGTSNPNLYWYRQAAGRGLQLLFYSVGIGQISSEVPQNLSASRPQDRQFILSSKKLLLSDSGFYLCAWSVYMETQYFGPGTRLLVL.

For this clone: Other DNA sequences from this sample encode an identical CDR3 as well. The J gene is TRBJ2-7, the V gene TRBV5-1; the match to TRBD2 covers 10 bases. After removal of 0 bases from V and 0 bases from J, the junction contained 0 bases not matched to a gene. The germline CDR1 and CDR2 sequences are SGHRS and YFSETQ. The CDR3 has 15 amino acids. CDR3 nucleotide sequence: TGCGCCAGCAGCTTGGTAGCGGGAGGCTCCTACGAGCAGTACTTC. The encoded protein is CASSLVAGGSYEQYF.

The genes are TRBV19 and TRBJ2-3, with D tentatively TRBD1 (5 bases). Trimming removed 4 bases from V and 5 bases from J, with 7 bases in between. CDR1 and CDR2 from the germline V gene are LNHDA and SQIVND (reference sequence). The CDR3 is 12 residues long. The CDR3 bases are TGTGCCAGTAGTAGGACACAAGATACGCAGTATTTT. Encoded protein: CASSRTQDTQYF. The full variable domain, its missing parts supplied by reference TRBV19 and TRBJ2-3, is DGGITQSPKYLFRKEGQNVTLSCEQNLNHDAMYWYRQDPGQGLRLIYYSQIVNDFQKGDIAEGYSVSREKKESFPLTVTSAQKNPTAFYLCASSRTQDTQYFGPGTRLTVL.

J is TRBJ2-2 and V is TRBV28; the match to TRBD2 covers 9 bases. V shed 3 bases, J shed 3 bases, and the junction held 2 bases outside the gene matches. Per the germline V gene, CDR1 is MDHEN and CDR2 is SYDVKM. The CDR3 consists of 15 residues. The CDR3 coding sequence is TGTGCCAGCAGTTTCGCGGGAGGGGACACCGGGGAGCTGTTTTTT. Translating gives CASSFAGGDTGELFF. Full variable domain (outside the CDR3, taken from reference TRBV28 and TRBJ2-2): DVKVTQSSRYLVKRTGEKVFLECVQDMDHENMFWYRQDPGLGLRLIYFSYDVKMKEKGDIPEGYSVSREKKERFSLILESASTNQTSMYLCASSFAGGDTGELFFGEGSRLTVL.

This clone turned up a few times. The chain couples TRBV5-1 to TRBJ1-4; weak D call: TRBD1 (6 bases). There are 15 residues in the CDR3. V lost 2 bases, J lost 3 bases, and 11 bases lay in between. Germline CDR1 SGHRS, CDR2 YFSETQ. This CDR3 is CASSLRGSSNEKLFF. CDR3 in DNA: TGCGCCAGCAGCTTAAGGGGGTCATCTAATGAAAAACTGTTTTTT.

The chain couples TRBV28 to TRBJ2-1; tentative D call: TRBD1 (6 bases). V was shortened by 5 bases and J by 12 bases, with 14 bases between the two germline ends. CDR3 length: 12 residues. The germline CDR1 and CDR2 sequences are MDHEN and SYDVKM. The CDR3 DNA reads TGTGCCAGCAGTACTAAACAGGGTGGGCAGTTCTTC. Protein sequence: CASSTKQGGQFF.

This chain joins TRBV2 and TRBJ2-3; 7 bases fit TRBD2. J was trimmed by 2 bases and V by 6 bases; bases with no gene match: 8. Germline loops: CDR1 SNHLY, CDR2 FYNNEI. This CDR3 region has 15 residues. The DNA for the CDR3 is TGTGCCAGCAGGAGGAGGGAGGGGAACACAGATACGCAGTATTTT. Encoded protein: CASRRREGNTDTQYF.

The chain joins TRBV11-3 to TRBJ2-2; 7 nucleotides align to TRBD2. The CDR3 length is 14 residues. V shed 3 bases and J 7 bases; nucleotides not matched to a gene: 5. The germline CDR1 and CDR2 sequences are SGHNT and YENEEA. CDR3 nucleotide sequence: TGTGCCAGCAGCTTTGGGGAGGGGTACGGGGAGCTGTTTTTT. It translates to CASSFGEGYGELFF.

This chain connects TRBV25-1 to TRBJ2-2; 12 bases fit TRBD1. J lost 4 bases, V lost 6 bases, and 0 bases had no gene match. CDR3 length: 14 residues. From germline, CDR1 is MGHDK and CDR2 SYGVNS. CDR3 residues: CASRGQGATGELFF. The CDR3 DNA reads TGTGCCAGCAGGGGACAGGGGGCCACCGGGGAGCTGTTTTTT.

This chain links TRBV30 with TRBJ2-5; weak D call: TRBD2 (6 bases). This CDR3 comprises 13 residues. CDR1 GTSNPN and CDR2 SVGIG come from the germline V gene (reference sequence). Trimming left V 0 bases short and J 4 bases short, with 9 bases between. The CDR3 protein is CAWSVPGVETQYF. The CDR3 bases are TGTGCCTGGAGTGTACCGGGGGTAGAGACCCAGTACTTC.

This clone was detected only a few times. V gene TRBV5-1 combines with J gene TRBJ2-1; TRBD2 aligns across 16 bases. The CDR3 consists of 20 residues. Losses at the gene ends were 4 bases for V and 3 bases for J; bases not matched to a gene: 13. CDR1 SGHRS and CDR2 YFSETQ come from the germline V gene. The DNA for the CDR3 is TGCGCCAGCAGCCCGGGACTAGCGGGAGGGCCCTCAGATTTCTACAATGAGCAGTTCTTC. Translation: CASSPGLAGGPSDFYNEQFF.

The chain employs TRBV29-1 and TRBJ2-1, with TRBD2 matching 8 bases. The CDR3 extends over 15 amino acids. J gave up 13 bases and V 4 bases, and 18 bases lay outside the gene matches. Germline values: CDR1 SQVTM, CDR2 ANQGSEA. CDR3 sequence: CSVGGSGRRVGGQFF. The CDR3 bases are TGCAGCGTTGGGGGGAGCGGGAGAAGGGTAGGTGGTCAGTTCTTC.

This clone was recorded once. The junction and the germline gene differ at one end; a read error may be behind it. The chain has TRBV7-9 and TRBJ2-7; TRBD1 aligns across 8 bases. This CDR3 region has 16 residues. Germline-derived CDR1 and CDR2 are SEHNR and FQNEAQ (reference sequence). The DNA of the CDR3 is TGTTCCAGCAGCGGGCAGGGACAGGCGAGCTATTACGAGCAGTACTTC. Its translation: CSSSGQGQASYYEQYF.

This clone was observed a handful of times. V and J are TRBV7-9 and TRBJ2-7, with 8 bases lining up with TRBD1. J lost 2 bases, V lost 3 bases, and 12 bases had no gene match. The CDR3 has 17 amino acids. Germline loops: CDR1 SEHNR, CDR2 FQNEAQ (reference sequence). The CDR3 DNA is TGTGCCAGCAGCTTCGGACAGGGATCCATACCTACCTACGAGCAGTACTTC. This sequence encodes CASSFGQGSIPTYEQYF.

The chain is built from TRBV7-9 and TRBJ2-5; D is perhaps TRBD1 (5 bases). The DNA end lines up better with TRBJ2-7; the J call may be wrong. CDR1 is SEHNR, CDR2 FQNEAQ, per germline (reference sequence). The CDR3 totals 14 residues. The CDR3 sequence: CASSLGRVVYEQYF. The CDR3 region has the DNA TGTGCCAGCAGCTTAGGCAGGGTGGTCTACGAGCAGTACTTC.

V is TRBV2 and J is TRBJ1-2, with D maybe TRBD1 (5 bases). Germline assignment: CDR1 SNHLY and CDR2 FYNNEI. The CDR3 is 15 residues long. The V end was cut by 3 bases, the J end by 0 bases, with 11 bases between. CDR3 coding DNA: TGTGCCAGCAGTGATTCCAGGGTCTCTAACTATGGCTACACCTTC. It encodes CASSDSRVSNYGYTF.

The V gene is TRBV11-2, the J gene TRBJ2-2; D uncertain. From germline, CDR1 is SGHAT and CDR2 FQNNGV. Trimming cost V 0 bases and J 6 bases, with 8 bases left between them. The length of the CDR3 is 14 residues. The CDR3 is CASSLEGEAGELFF. CDR3 DNA: TGTGCCAGCAGCTTAGAAGGAGAAGCCGGGGAGCTGTTTTTT.

This clone was detected only a few times. This chain connects TRBV6-5 to TRBJ1-2; D unclear. V was trimmed by 0 bases and J by 2 bases, leaving 13 bases between them. The CDR3 totals 16 residues. Germline values: CDR1 MNHEY, CDR2 SVGAGI. CDR3 coding DNA: TGTGCCAGCAGTTACTCGACGTCCTCCAGGAACTATGGCTACACCTTC. Protein: CASSYSTSSRNYGYTF.

The chain joins TRBV27 to TRBJ2-6, with 7 bases aligning to TRBD1. CDR1 is MNHEY, CDR2 SMNVEV, per germline (reference sequence). CDR3 length: 16 residues. After removal of 3 bases from V and 8 bases from J, the junction contained 10 bases not matched to a gene. This CDR3 is CASSLGRGLLTNVLTF. The CDR3 nucleotides are TGTGCCAGCAGTTTGGGCAGGGGGTTATTAACCAACGTCCTGACTTTC. The full variable domain, completed using reference TRBV27 and TRBJ2-6, is EAQVTQNPRYLITVTGKKLTVTCSQNMNHEYMSWYRQDPGLGLRQIYYSMNVEVTDKGDVPEGYKVSRKEKRNFPLILESPSPNQTSLYFCASSLGRGLLTNVLTFGAGSRLTVL.

V and J are TRBV15 and TRBJ2-7; 7 nucleotides line up with TRBD1. The trim removed 2 bases at V and 7 bases at J, leaving 2 bases unmatched. The CDR3 has 12 residues. The germline V gene has CDR1 LNHNV and CDR2 YYDKDF (reference sequence). The CDR3 DNA reads TGTGCCACCAGCAGACAGGGGGAAGAGCAGTACTTC. Amino acid sequence: CATSRQGEEQYF.

The chain employs TRBV6-6 and TRBJ1-1; TRBD1 aligns across 8 bases. The CDR3 has 16 residues. Germline CDR1 is MNHNY and CDR2 is SVGAGI (reference sequence). The V and J ends lost 4 bases and 0 bases, in that order; junction bases with no gene match: 7. The CDR3 DNA is TGTGCCAGCAGTTCCCCCCGGACAGGGTTGAACACTGAAGCTTTCTTT. Amino acid sequence: CASSSPRTGLNTEAFF.

The V call is TRBV7-8, the J call TRBJ1-5, with D hard to call. CDR3 length: 18 amino acids. The germline CDR1 and CDR2 sequences are SGHVS and FQNEAQ. Trimming took 2 bases from V and 0 from J, leaving 17 bases between them. The CDR3 DNA follows: TGTGCCAGCAGCTTAAGCTTGTCATGGGAGACTAGCAATCAGCCCCAGCATTTT. Encoded protein: CASSLSLSWETSNQPQHF.